This TCR beta chain was sequenced during a study of regulatory T cells in long-lasting Graves disease (dated by TCRdb to about 2021). A note on the overall study: Patients with newly diagnosed Graves' disease had been on antithyroid drugs for under 3 months. This study used TCR sequencing and RNA sequencing of peripheral blood to compare persistent Graves' disease patients against newly diagnosed Graves' disease patients. The study was conducted in China and was registered as a clinical trial. TCR sequencing covered 13 persistent and about 20 newly diagnosed Graves' disease patients, 33 samples in total.

What this sample's time point label stands for: newly diagnosed GD, antithyroid drugs for less than 3 months. RNA was extracted from PBMCs in TRIzol for both TCR sequencing and RNA sequencing. The diagnosis of Graves' disease followed American Thyroid Association guidelines. Patients were recruited from an endocrinology department in Xi'an, China. Each patient gave 7 to 9.5 milliliters of peripheral blood, collected in an EDTA anticoagulant tube. Ficoll Paque Plus density gradient separation was used to isolate PBMCs, and no further T cell sorting was performed. An Agilent 2100 Bioanalyzer and agarose gel were used to check RNA quality, while a NanoDrop 2000 measured RNA concentration. Points on this clonotype: What antigen it recognizes has not been identified. The sample holds no much larger clone one base away, and base qualities are not on file.

The germline V gene provides CDR1 SGHAT and CDR2 FQNNGV. V loses 4 bases, J loses 7 bases, and the germline ends lie 10 bases apart. From the cysteine up to the phenylalanine, the CDR3 has a length of 12 residues. The kept DNA is CDR3 alone, 36 bases in frame from the first base. Overall study outcomes, separate from this receptor: Compared with newly diagnosed patients, patients with persistent Graves' disease had lower TCR Shannon entropy and fewer highly expanded clones, which suggests clonal expansion. Persistent patients shared more public clonotypes among themselves (2,741) than newly diagnosed patients did (about 900). TRBV28, TRBJ1-2 and TRBJ2-5 were preferentially used in persistent disease, while TRBV20-1 and TRBJ2-1 were favored in newly diagnosed disease. The study examined only peripheral blood because the primary lesion, thyroid tissue, could not be accessed. The authors noted that the small sample size was a limitation that may lower accuracy. Only the TCR beta chain was sequenced and analyzed.

The library was prepared using multiplex PCR. The listed sequencing device is Illumina HiSeq 4000. iRepertoire HTBI primers and Arm-PCR amplification of CDR3 regions were used to construct TCR beta libraries. Before sequencing, the PCR products went through gel purification. As for the authors' bioinformatics: Gene usage analysis of CDR3 amino acid clonotypes relied on the 60 or so TRBV and around 14 TRBJ segments identified across samples. COPE and FqMerger were used to merge the filtered high-quality paired reads into contigs. BLAST was used to align contigs to IMGT TRBV, TRBD and TRBJ reference genes, with CDR3 defined following IMGT. Any clonotype with a frequency above 0.1% was classified as a highly expanded clone. Shannon entropy served as the measure of repertoire diversity, while the Gini coefficient captured V-J evenness. Clonotypes shared by more than one individual were considered public. TCRdb reworked the public reads: Q25 trimming with fastp, MiXCR clone assembly, productive beta chains retained. Records with the same CDR3 protein are collapsed into one entry carrying the most frequent genes and DNA. The V and J calls, along with clone size, are taken from TCRdb and not from the paper's own processing. This sample comprises approximately 390,000 distinct CDR3 sequences, about a sixth of them detected only once. The ten top clones hold 20% of the sample.

The sample also formed part of further work on T cells in Graves' hyperthyroidism and ophthalmopathy. From the second report: Graves' hyperthyroidism was defined as stable when no progression to ophthalmopathy occurred over 18 months of follow-up. The hyperthyroidism patients were between 18 and 65 years old and newly diagnosed, with a disease duration of less than 2 months. Patients with uncontrolled infections, other autoimmune diseases, pregnancy or lactation were excluded. Diagnoses were based on clinical symptoms, serum thyroxine and TRAb, thyroid ultrasound and orbital computed tomography. For the first round of RT-PCR on the TCR CDR3, the HTBI primer set was used together with the Qiagen OneStep RT-PCR kit. Most expanded thyroid clonotypes (frequency above 0.001) were also found in blood, which suggests that blood repertoires may mirror thyroid immune responses. A 13 V-J signature model separated ophthalmopathy from stable hyperthyroidism, with 87.88% sensitivity and 81% to 82% specificity in cross-validation and 80%/75% in testing. During validation, the model predicted progression to ophthalmopathy a median of about 6.5 months ahead of onset, with roughly 65% sensitivity and 72% to 80% specificity. A discovery cohort of about 95 patients, fewer than 50 with Graves' ophthalmopathy and more than 55 with stable Graves' hyperthyroidism, was used to find distinguishing TCR V-J signatures. An independent validation cohort of around 20 hyperthyroidism patients and about 16 patients who later progressed to ophthalmopathy tested prospective prediction of ophthalmopathy. For training and testing, the 100 or so patients in the discovery cohort were randomly divided in a 7:3 ratio. In several Graves' hyperthyroidism patients, the study also compared T-cell repertoires from thyroid tissue with T-cell repertoires from blood. After blood sampling, hyperthyroidism patients were treated with methimazole at a starting dose of 30 mg daily, and ophthalmopathy patients were treated with high-dose intravenous methylprednisolone. The libraries were constructed in a second round of multiplex PCR and then size-selected and purified. The libraries were sequenced on an Illumina HiSeq2000 using paired-end 100 bp reads. SOAPnuke was used to process the raw data, with reads discarded if the reads contained adapters or uncalled bases, had a mean Phred below 15, or lacked an exact constant-primer or identifier match. High-quality paired reads were merged with COPE v1.2.5, and unique nucleotide sequences were defined as clonotypes. MiTCR v1.1 was used to align the clonotypes against IMGT TRBV, TRBD and TRBJ reference segments. The analysis included only V-J combinations with a frequency above 0.0001, which together covered roughly 99% of the repertoires. A TCS score was defined as the ratio between F50 (clonal expansion) and ExV (chaos), using BLOSUM62-based TCRdist between CDR3 peptides within each V-J. Welch's t-statistics and random forest reduced just over 500 V-J features to 13, which were used in a naive Bayes classifier (R e1071). Sample size was not statistically predetermined, and investigators were not blinded to group allocation. The paper reports TCR Vbeta CDR3 sequencing of 135 peripheral blood samples: approximately 41 ophthalmopathy, under 80 hyperthyroidism and around 17 progressor patients.

The receptor chain draws on TRBV11-2 and TRBJ1-1, with TRBD1 tentatively as D gene (6 bases match). The sample was peripheral blood mononuclear cells (PBMCs), taken at new diagnosis, from a patient treated with antithyroid drugs. This receptor was identified in a young woman with Graves disease. Donor details come from another sample of the same person, matched by shared clones. CDR3 protein: CASSSGQIEAFF. At the DNA level, the sequence is TGTGCCAGCAGCTCGGGACAAATTGAAGCTTTCTTT.